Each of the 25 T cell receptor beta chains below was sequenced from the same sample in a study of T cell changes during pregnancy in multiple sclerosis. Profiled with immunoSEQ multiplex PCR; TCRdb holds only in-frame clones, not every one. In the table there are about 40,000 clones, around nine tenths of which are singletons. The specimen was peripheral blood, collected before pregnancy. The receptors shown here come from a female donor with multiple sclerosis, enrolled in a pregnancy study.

DNA of the CDR3: TGCGCCAGCAGCTTGACGATACAGGGGGCCCTTTTTTACGAGCAGTACTTC. Residues: CASSLTIQGALFYEQYF. V gene TRBV5-1 combines with J gene TRBJ2-7; 9 nucleotides match TRBD1. V gave up 1 base and J gave up 4 bases; unmatched junction bases: 12. Germline lookup yields CDR1 SGHRS and CDR2 YFSETQ. The CDR3 is 17 amino acids.

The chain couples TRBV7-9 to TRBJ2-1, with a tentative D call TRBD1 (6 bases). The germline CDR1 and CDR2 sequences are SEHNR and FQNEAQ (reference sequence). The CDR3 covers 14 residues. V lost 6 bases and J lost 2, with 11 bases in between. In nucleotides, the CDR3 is TGTGCCAGCAGACCCGACAGGACCTACAATGAGCAGTTCTTC. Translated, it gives CASRPDRTYNEQFF.

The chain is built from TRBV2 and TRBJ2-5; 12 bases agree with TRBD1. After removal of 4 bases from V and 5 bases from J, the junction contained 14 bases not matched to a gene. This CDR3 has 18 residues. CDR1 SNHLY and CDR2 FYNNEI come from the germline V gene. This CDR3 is CASSVRDRGRGMRETQYF. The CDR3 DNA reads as TGTGCCAGCAGTGTCCGGGACAGGGGGCGGGGTATGCGGGAGACCCAGTACTTC.

CDR3 protein: CASSESTGLAGNNEQFF. Here the CDR3 DNA reads TGCGCCAGCAGTGAGTCGACTGGTCTAGCGGGCAACAATGAGCAGTTCTTC. The chain couples TRBV10-1 to TRBJ2-1, with TRBD2 identical over 8 bases. This CDR3 has 17 residues. Germline V gives CDR1 WNHNN, CDR2 SYGVQD (reference sequence). After removal of 0 bases from V and 5 bases from J, the junction contained 9 bases not matched to a gene.

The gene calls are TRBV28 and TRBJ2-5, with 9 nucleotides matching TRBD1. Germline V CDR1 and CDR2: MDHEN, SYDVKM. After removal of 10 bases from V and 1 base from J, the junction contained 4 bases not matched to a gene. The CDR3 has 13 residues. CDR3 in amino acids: CATTTGGQETQYF. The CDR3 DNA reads TGTGCCACCACGACAGGGGGCCAAGAGACCCAGTACTTC.

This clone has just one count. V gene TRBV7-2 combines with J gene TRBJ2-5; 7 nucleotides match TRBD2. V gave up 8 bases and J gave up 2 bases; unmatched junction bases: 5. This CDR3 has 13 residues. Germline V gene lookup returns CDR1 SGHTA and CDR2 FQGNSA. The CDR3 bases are TGTGCCAGCGCTAGCGGTTTACAAGAGACCCAGTACTTC. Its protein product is CASASGLQETQYF.

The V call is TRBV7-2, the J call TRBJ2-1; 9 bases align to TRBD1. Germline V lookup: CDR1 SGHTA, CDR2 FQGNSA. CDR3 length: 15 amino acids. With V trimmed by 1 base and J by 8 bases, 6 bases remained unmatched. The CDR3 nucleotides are TGTGCCAGCAGCTTAGTCGGGACAGGGTTCGATGAGCAGTTCTTC. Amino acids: CASSLVGTGFDEQFF.

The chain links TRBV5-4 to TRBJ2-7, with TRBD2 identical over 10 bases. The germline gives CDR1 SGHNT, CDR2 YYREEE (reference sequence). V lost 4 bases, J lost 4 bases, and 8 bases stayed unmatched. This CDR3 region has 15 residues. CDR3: CASSGGLAETYEQYF. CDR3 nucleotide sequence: TGTGCCAGCAGCGGCGGACTAGCGGAAACGTACGAGCAGTACTTC. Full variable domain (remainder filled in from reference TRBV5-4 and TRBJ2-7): ETGVTQSPTHLIKTRGQQVTLRCSSQSGHNTVSWYQQALGQGPQFIFQYYREEENGRGNFPPRFSGLQFPNYSSELNVNALELDDSALYLCASSGGLAETYEQYFGPGTRLTVT.

The CDR3 sequence: CASSLGGQGWNTEAFF. The CDR3 DNA reads TGTGCCAGCAGCTTGGGTGGACAGGGCTGGAACACTGAAGCTTTCTTT. The chain uses TRBV5-5 and TRBJ1-1; 8 nucleotides agree with TRBD1. V was pared by 0 bases and J by 1 base, with 5 bases of the junction left unmatched. Germline loops: CDR1 SGHKS, CDR2 YYEKEE (reference sequence). The CDR3 contains 16 residues.

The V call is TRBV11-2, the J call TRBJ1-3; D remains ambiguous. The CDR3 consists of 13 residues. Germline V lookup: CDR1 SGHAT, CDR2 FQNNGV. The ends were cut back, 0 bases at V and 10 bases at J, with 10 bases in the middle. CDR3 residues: CASSLDVLRTIYF. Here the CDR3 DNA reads TGTGCCAGCAGCTTAGACGTCCTCCGGACCATATATTTT. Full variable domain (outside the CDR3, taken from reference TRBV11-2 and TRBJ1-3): EAGVAQSPRYKIIEKRQSVAFWCNPISGHATLYWYQQILGQGPKLLIQFQNNGVVDDSQLPKDRFSAERLKGVDSTLKIQPAKLEDSAVYLCASSLDVLRTIYFGEGSWLTVV.

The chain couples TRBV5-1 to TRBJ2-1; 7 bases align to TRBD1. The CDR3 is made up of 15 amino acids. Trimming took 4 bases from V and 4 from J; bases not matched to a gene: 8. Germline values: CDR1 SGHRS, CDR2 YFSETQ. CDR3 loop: CASSVGQPEYNEQFF. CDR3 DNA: TGCGCCAGCAGCGTGGGACAGCCAGAATACAATGAGCAGTTCTTC. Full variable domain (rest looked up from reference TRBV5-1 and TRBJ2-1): KAGVTQTPRYLIKTRGQQVTLSCSPISGHRSVSWYQQTPGQGLQFLFEYFSETQRNKGNFPGRFSGRQFSNSRSEMNVSTLELGDSALYLCASSVGQPEYNEQFFGPGTRLTVL.

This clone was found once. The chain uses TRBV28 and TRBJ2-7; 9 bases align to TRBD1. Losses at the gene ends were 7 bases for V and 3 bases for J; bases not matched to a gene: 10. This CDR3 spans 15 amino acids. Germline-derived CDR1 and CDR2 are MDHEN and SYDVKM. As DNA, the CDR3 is TGTGCCAGCATGCCACCGGGACAGGGCCTCTACGAGCAGTACTTC. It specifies CASMPPGQGLYEQYF.

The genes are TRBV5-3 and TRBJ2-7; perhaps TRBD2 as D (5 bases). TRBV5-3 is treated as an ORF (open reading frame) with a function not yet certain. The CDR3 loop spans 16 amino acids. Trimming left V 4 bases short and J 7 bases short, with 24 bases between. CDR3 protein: CARSVRTQSWVGEQYF. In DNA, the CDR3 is TGTGCCAGAAGCGTGAGGACTCAAAGTTGGGTAGGGGAGCAGTACTTC.

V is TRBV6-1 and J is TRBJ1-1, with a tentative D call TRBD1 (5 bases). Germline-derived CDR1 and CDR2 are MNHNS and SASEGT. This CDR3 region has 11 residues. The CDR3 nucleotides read TGTGCTTCGACAGTGAACACTGAAGCTTTCTTT. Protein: CASTVNTEAFF.

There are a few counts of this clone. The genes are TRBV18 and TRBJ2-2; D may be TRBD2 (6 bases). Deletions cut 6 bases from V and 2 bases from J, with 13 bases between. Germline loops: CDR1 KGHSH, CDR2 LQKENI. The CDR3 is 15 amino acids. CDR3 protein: CASSPGGRNTGELFF. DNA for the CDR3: TGTGCCAGCTCCCCAGGAGGGAGAAACACCGGGGAGCTGTTTTTT. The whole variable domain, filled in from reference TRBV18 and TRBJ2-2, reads NAGVMQNPRHLVRRRGQEARLRCSPMKGHSHVYWYRQLPEEGLKFMVYLQKENIIDESGMPKERFSAEFPKEGPSILRIQQVVRGDSAAYFCASSPGGRNTGELFFGEGSRLTVL.

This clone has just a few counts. The CDR3 bases are TGTGCCAGCTCGATAATTATAGCGGGAGAACCCGACGAGCAGTACTTC. It is translated as CASSIIIAGEPDEQYF. The chain has TRBV18 and TRBJ2-7; 9 positions match TRBD2. The germline V gene has CDR1 KGHSH and CDR2 LQKENI. There are 16 residues in the CDR3. The J segment lost 5 bases and the V segment lost 6 bases, leaving 14 bases of the junction unmatched.

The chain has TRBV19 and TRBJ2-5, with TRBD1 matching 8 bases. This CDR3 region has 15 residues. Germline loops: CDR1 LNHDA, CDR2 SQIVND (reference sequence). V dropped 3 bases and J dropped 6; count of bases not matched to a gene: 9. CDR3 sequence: CASSMGGQGQKTQYF. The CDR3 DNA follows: TGTGCCAGTAGTATGGGAGGACAGGGACAAAAGACCCAGTACTTC.

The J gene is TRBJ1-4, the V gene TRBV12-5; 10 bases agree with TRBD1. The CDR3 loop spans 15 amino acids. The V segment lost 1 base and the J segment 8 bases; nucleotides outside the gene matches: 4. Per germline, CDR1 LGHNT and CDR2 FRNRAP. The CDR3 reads CASGLGQGAREKLFF. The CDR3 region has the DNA TGTGCTAGTGGTTTGGGACAGGGGGCAAGGGAAAAACTGTTTTTT.

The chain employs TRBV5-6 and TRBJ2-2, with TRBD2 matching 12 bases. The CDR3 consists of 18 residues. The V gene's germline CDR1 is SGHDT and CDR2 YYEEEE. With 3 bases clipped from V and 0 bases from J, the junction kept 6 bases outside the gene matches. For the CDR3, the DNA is TGTGCCAGCAGCTGGAAACTAGCGGGAGGCACGAACACCGGGGAGCTGTTTTTT. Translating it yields CASSWKLAGGTNTGELFF.

CDR3 sequence reads: CASSLGRDRGPMNTEAFF. The DNA for the CDR3 is TGTGCCAGCAGCCTCGGCCGGGACAGGGGGCCAATGAACACTGAAGCTTTCTTT. The chain links TRBV7-9 to TRBJ1-1; 12 bases fit TRBD1. The V gene end was trimmed by 5 bases and the J gene end by 0 bases; junction bases not matched to a gene: 10. Germline V gene lookup returns CDR1 SEHNR and CDR2 FQNEAQ (reference sequence). This CDR3 contains 18 residues.

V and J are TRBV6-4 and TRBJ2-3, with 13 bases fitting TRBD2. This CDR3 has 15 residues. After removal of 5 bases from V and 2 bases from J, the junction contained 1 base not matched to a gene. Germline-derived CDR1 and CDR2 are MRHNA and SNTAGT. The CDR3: CASSTSGRATDTQYF. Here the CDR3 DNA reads TGTGCCAGCAGTACTAGCGGGAGGGCCACAGATACGCAGTATTTT.

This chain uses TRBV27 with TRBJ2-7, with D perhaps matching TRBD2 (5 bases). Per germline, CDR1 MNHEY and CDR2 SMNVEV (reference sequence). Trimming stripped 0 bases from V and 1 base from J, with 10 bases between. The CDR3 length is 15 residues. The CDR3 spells CASSLSRAGSYEQYF. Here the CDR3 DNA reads TGTGCCAGCAGTTTATCGAGGGCAGGTTCCTACGAGCAGTACTTC.

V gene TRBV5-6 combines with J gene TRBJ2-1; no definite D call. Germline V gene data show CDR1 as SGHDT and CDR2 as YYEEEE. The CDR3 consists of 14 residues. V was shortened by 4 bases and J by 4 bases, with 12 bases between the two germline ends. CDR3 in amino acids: CASSRPAGYNEQFF. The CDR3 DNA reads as TGTGCCAGCAGCCGCCCCGCAGGATACAATGAGCAGTTCTTC.

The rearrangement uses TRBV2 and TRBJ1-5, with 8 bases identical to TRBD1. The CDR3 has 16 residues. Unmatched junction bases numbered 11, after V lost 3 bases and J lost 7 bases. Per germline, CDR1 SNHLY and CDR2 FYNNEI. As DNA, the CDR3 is TGTGCCAGCAGTGATGGGACGGACAGGGCCGGCCAGCCCCAGCATTTT. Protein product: CASSDGTDRAGQPQHF.

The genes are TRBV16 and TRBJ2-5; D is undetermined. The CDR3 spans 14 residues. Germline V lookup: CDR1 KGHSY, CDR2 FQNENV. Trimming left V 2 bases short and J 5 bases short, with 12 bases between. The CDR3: CASSQLTVGETQYF. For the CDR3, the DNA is TGTGCCAGCAGCCAACTCACGGTGGGCGAGACCCAGTACTTC.